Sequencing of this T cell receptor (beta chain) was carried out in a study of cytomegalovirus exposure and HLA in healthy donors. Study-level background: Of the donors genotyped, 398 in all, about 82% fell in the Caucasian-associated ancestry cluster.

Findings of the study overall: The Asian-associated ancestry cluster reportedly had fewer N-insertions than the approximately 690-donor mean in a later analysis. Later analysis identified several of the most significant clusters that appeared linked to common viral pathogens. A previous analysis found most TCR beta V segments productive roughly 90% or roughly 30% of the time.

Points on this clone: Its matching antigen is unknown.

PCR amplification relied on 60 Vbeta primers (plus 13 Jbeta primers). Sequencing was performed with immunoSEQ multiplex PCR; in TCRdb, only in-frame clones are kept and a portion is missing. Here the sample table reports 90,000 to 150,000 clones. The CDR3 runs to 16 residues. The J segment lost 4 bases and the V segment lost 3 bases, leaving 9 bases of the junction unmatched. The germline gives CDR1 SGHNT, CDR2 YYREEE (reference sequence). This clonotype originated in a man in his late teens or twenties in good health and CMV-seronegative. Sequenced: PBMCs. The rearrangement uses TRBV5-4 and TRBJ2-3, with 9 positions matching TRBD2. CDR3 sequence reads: CASSSTSSGDADTQYF. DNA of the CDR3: TGTGCCAGCAGCTCAACTTCTAGCGGGGACGCAGATACGCAGTATTTT.